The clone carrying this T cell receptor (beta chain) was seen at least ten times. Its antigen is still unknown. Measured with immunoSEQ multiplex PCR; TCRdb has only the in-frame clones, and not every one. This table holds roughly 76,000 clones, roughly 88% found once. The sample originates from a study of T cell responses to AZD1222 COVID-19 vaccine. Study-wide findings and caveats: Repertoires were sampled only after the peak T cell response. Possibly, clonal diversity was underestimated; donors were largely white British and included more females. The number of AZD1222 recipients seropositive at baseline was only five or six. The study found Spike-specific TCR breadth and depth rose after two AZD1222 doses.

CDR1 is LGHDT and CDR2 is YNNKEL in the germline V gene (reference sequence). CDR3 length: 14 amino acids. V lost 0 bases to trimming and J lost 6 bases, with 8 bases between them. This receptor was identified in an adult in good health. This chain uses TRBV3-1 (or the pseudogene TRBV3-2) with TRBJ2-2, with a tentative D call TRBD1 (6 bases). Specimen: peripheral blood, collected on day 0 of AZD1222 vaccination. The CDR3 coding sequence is TGTGCCAGCAGCCAAGATCCAGGGGCCGGGGAGCTGTTTTTT. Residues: CASSQDPGAGELFF.